Listed here are 32 T cell receptor beta chains from one sample, sequenced in a study of shared clonotypes between healthy human individuals. The data were produced by immunoSEQ multiplex PCR, yet TCRdb's version contains in-frame clones alone and is incomplete. The sample includes 550,000 to 800,000 clones, around 67% seen only once; the top ten take approximately 1.8%. Specimen: memory CD4+ T cells sorted from blood. The sample's subset: CD45RA-negative fraction. These receptors were collected from a woman in her thirties in good health.

This sequence joins TRBV27 and TRBJ2-7; weak D call: TRBD2 (7 bases). V was clipped by 3 bases and J by 2 bases, with 11 bases between them. The CDR3 extends over 14 amino acids. Germline V lookup: CDR1 MNHEY, CDR2 SMNVEV (reference sequence). The CDR3 loop is CASSFEGGPYEQYF. CDR3 nucleotide sequence: TGTGCCAGCAGTTTTGAGGGGGGGCCCTACGAGCAGTACTTC.

A few counts support this clone. This chain uses TRBV6-5 with TRBJ2-5, with D perhaps TRBD2 (6 bases). The CDR3 runs to 15 residues. Between the trimmed V and J ends, which lost 2 bases and 5 bases, there was a span of 15 bases. In germline, CDR1 is MNHEY, CDR2 SVGAGI. CDR3 sequence: CASSYGGGSRETQYF. In DNA form, the CDR3 reads TGTGCCAGCAGTTACGGGGGAGGCTCCCGCGAGACCCAGTACTTC.

The rearrangement links TRBV18 to TRBJ2-7; tentative D call: TRBD2 (6 bases). Per germline, CDR1 KGHSH and CDR2 LQKENI. V was clipped by 4 bases and J by 0 bases, with 10 bases between them. The CDR3 is 14 amino acids. The CDR3 nucleotides read TGTGCCAGCTCACAGGGACTCAACTCCTACGAGCAGTACTTC. Its translation: CASSQGLNSYEQYF.

In the case of this clone: A read error is likely here: a far larger clone is one base away. Other DNA sequences from this sample encode an identical CDR3 as well. The chain is built from TRBV18 and TRBJ1-5, with 8 nucleotides matching TRBD1. J gave up 2 bases and V 6 bases, and 3 bases lay outside the gene matches. Germline V gene lookup returns CDR1 KGHSH and CDR2 LQKENI. The CDR3 length is 14 residues. CDR3 sequence reads: CASSLTGGNQPQHF. The DNA of the CDR3 is TGTGCCAGCTCGCTGACAGGGGGCAATCAGCCCCAGCATTTT.

The chain joins TRBV10-2 to TRBJ1-3, with TRBD1 matching 8 bases. In germline, CDR1 is WSHSY, CDR2 SAAADI. The ends lost 8 bases at V and 4 bases at J; junction bases unmatched: 4. The CDR3 is 13 residues long. CDR3 amino acids: CASARGLGNTIYF. DNA for the CDR3: TGCGCCAGCGCCAGGGGGCTCGGAAACACCATATATTTT.

The J gene is TRBJ2-1, the V gene TRBV7-9; 7 nucleotides align to TRBD1. CDR1 and CDR2 from the germline V gene are SEHNR and FQNEAQ (reference sequence). This CDR3 is 17 amino acids long. J gave up 8 bases and V 5 bases, and 18 bases lay outside the gene matches. CDR3 sequence (DNA): TGTGCCAGCAGCAGAATGGGACAGCCACTGATTTCCGATGAGCAGTTCTTC. It yields the protein CASSRMGQPLISDEQFF. Complete variable domain (other parts from reference TRBV7-9 and TRBJ2-1): DTGVSQNPRHKITKRGQNVTFRCDPISEHNRLYWYRQTLGQGPEFLTYFQNEAQLEKSRLLSDRFSAERPKGSFSTLEIQRTEQGDSAMYLCASSRMGQPLISDEQFFGPGTRLTVL.

This clone has only one observation. The rearrangement uses TRBV6-1 and TRBJ2-3; 7 nucleotides line up with TRBD2. Germline V gene lookup returns CDR1 MNHNS and CDR2 SASEGT. After removal of 3 bases from V and 2 bases from J, the junction contained 5 bases not matched to a gene. CDR3 size: 15 residues. The DNA for the CDR3 is TGTGCCAGCAGTGATAGGCTAGCGGCCACAGATACGCAGTATTTT. It codes for CASSDRLAATDTQYF.

This clone was counted ten times or more. The chain recombines TRBV11-2 with TRBJ2-4, with 10 bases that match TRBD1. V trimming: 5 bases; J trimming: 5 bases; junction bases outside the gene matches: 9. The CDR3 sequence is 16 residues long. From germline, CDR1 is SGHAT and CDR2 FQNNGV. The CDR3 loop is CASSRQAGQGENIQYF. As DNA, the CDR3 is TGTGCCAGCAGCCGACAGGCCGGACAGGGGGAAAACATTCAGTACTTC.

The V gene is TRBV27, the J gene TRBJ2-1; tentative D call: TRBD2 (6 bases). This CDR3 is built from 15 residues. V lost 6 bases, J lost 2 bases, and 14 bases lay in between. Germline lookup yields CDR1 MNHEY and CDR2 SMNVEV (reference sequence). The CDR3 DNA reads TGTGCCAGCAGATGGGGTAGCGGTACCTACAATGAGCAGTTCTTC. The encoded protein is CASRWGSGTYNEQFF.

The genes are TRBV2 and TRBJ2-5, with D perhaps TRBD1 or TRBD2 (5 bases each). CDR1 SNHLY and CDR2 FYNNEI come from the germline V gene. Deletions cut 4 bases from V and 7 bases from J, with 7 bases between. This CDR3 region has 11 residues. The CDR3 DNA follows: TGTGCCAGCAGTGTTGGGGGGACCCAGTACTTC. This sequence encodes CASSVGGTQYF.

The chain joins TRBV28 to TRBJ2-7, with D hard to call. Germline V gene sequence: CDR1 MDHEN, CDR2 SYDVKM. V lost 4 bases, J lost 4 bases, and 17 bases lay in between. The CDR3 runs to 15 residues. The CDR3 DNA reads as TGTGCCAGCAGTTCTGAAAGAAAAACAGCTTACGAGCAGTACTTC. Amino acids: CASSSERKTAYEQYF.

The chain joins TRBV10-3 to TRBJ2-7; 9 positions agree with TRBD1. The CDR3 is made up of 15 amino acids. Germline V gives CDR1 ENHRY, CDR2 SYGVKD. The junction had 6 bases not matched to a gene; V was cut back by 4 bases and J by 2 bases. The chain's CDR3 is CAISGPDRGPYEQYF. CDR3 nucleotide sequence: TGTGCCATCAGTGGGCCGGACAGGGGTCCCTACGAGCAGTACTTC.

About this clone: A much larger clone lies one base from this, so it may be a read error. V gene TRBV5-1 combines with J gene TRBJ2-5; D is undetermined. CDR3 length equals 12 residues. Germline-derived CDR1 and CDR2 are SGHRS and YFSETQ. V was cut by 1 base and J by 0 bases, with 1 base left in between. The CDR3 reads CASSLNQETQYF. The CDR3 DNA reads as TGCGCCAGCAGCTTGAACCAAGAGACCCAGTACTTC. Looking up the rest from reference TRBV5-1 and TRBJ2-5 gives the full variable domain: KAGVTQTPRYLIKTRGQQVTLSCSPISGHRSVSWYQQTPGQGLQFLFEYFSETQRNKGNFPGRFSGRQFSNSRSEMNVSTLELGDSALYLCASSLNQETQYFGPGTRLLVL.

As DNA, the CDR3 is TGTGCCAGCAGCCCACTAGCGGGAGGGCCAGGGGGGGCCAACGTCCTGACTTTC. This gives the protein CASSPLAGGPGGANVLTF. The chain links TRBV11-2 to TRBJ2-6; TRBD2 matches 13 bases. The CDR3 runs 18 residues. J lost 4 bases, V lost 5 bases, and 8 bases had no gene match. CDR1 is SGHAT, CDR2 FQNNGV, per germline.

The rearrangement links TRBV10-1 to TRBJ2-7, with D perhaps matching TRBD2 (5 bases). V lost 2 bases and J 6 bases, leaving 17 bases between the germline ends. The CDR3 totals 15 residues. Germline V gene data show CDR1 as WNHNN and CDR2 as SYGVQD (reference sequence). CDR3 region: CASSERFEGSAEQYF. The CDR3 DNA reads TGCGCCAGCAGTGAGAGGTTCGAGGGTTCAGCCGAGCAGTACTTC.

This chain joins TRBV7-9 and TRBJ2-3; 10 bases line up with TRBD1. J was trimmed by 8 bases and V by 6 bases; bases with no gene match: 11. This CDR3 is 15 amino acids long. Germline V gives CDR1 SEHNR, CDR2 FQNEAQ (reference sequence). In DNA form, the CDR3 reads TGTGCCAGCAGGGCTGGGACAGGGGAAGATACTACGCAGTATTTT. Translated: CASRAGTGEDTTQYF.

CDR3 residues: CASSDGRGLSPGKYNEQFF. DNA for the CDR3: TGTGCCAGCAGTGACGGCAGGGGGCTCAGCCCGGGGAAGTACAATGAGCAGTTCTTC. This chain joins TRBV2 and TRBJ2-1; 8 positions agree with TRBD1. The ends lost 3 bases at V and 4 bases at J; junction bases unmatched: 17. This CDR3 spans 19 amino acids. Germline CDR1 is SNHLY and CDR2 is FYNNEI.

This chain links TRBV6-1 with TRBJ1-2, with 7 bases matching TRBD1. This CDR3 spans 13 amino acids. The trim removed 5 bases at V and 4 bases at J, leaving 4 bases unmatched. The germline V gene has CDR1 MNHNS and CDR2 SASEGT. DNA for the CDR3: TGTGCCAGCAGTAGGGACAGCCCCTATGGCTACACCTTC. It is translated as CASSRDSPYGYTF.

This clone was counted many times. The chain links TRBV28 to TRBJ2-3; 14 bases agree with TRBD2. Germline V CDR1 and CDR2: MDHEN, SYDVKM. Trimming removed 5 bases from V and 4 bases from J; junction bases left unmatched: 5. The CDR3 length is 16 residues. This CDR3 reads CASSRGLAGDADTQYF. The CDR3 DNA sequence: TGTGCCAGCAGTAGGGGACTAGCGGGAGACGCAGATACGCAGTATTTT.

The chain has TRBV4-2 and TRBJ2-5; D is perhaps TRBD1 or TRBD2 (6 bases each). This CDR3 comprises 16 residues. Deletions cut 1 base from V and 5 bases from J, with 17 bases between. CDR1 and CDR2 (germline): LGHNA, YNFKEQ. The CDR3: CASSQVGGLGMETQYF. CDR3 nucleotides: TGTGCCAGCAGCCAAGTAGGGGGGCTGGGTATGGAGACCCAGTACTTC.

The chain combines TRBV10-3 with TRBJ2-3; 9 bases agree with TRBD1. Unmatched junction bases numbered 5, after V lost 6 bases and J lost 1 base. From germline, CDR1 is ENHRY and CDR2 SYGVKD. The CDR3 length is 15 residues. Here the CDR3 reads CAISGQGTGTDTQYF. The CDR3 nucleotides are TGTGCCATCAGCGGACAGGGGACGGGCACAGATACGCAGTATTTT.

This clone was counted at least ten times. The V gene is TRBV6-1, the J gene TRBJ1-2, with D tentatively TRBD1 (6 bases). CDR1 is MNHNS and CDR2 is SASEGT in the germline V gene. The ends were cut back, 10 bases at V and 7 bases at J, with 19 bases in the middle. The CDR3 loop spans 13 amino acids. DNA of the CDR3: TGTGCCACCGAACGTAGGGGGGTAGGTGGCTACACCTTC. Protein: CATERRGVGGYTF.

The chain combines TRBV11-2 with TRBJ2-1, with 8 bases fitting TRBD2. The CDR3 is 14 amino acids. V lost 5 bases and J lost 9; bases outside the gene matches: 9. The germline V gene has CDR1 SGHAT and CDR2 FQNNGV. The CDR3 sequence is CASSPQAGEGEQFF. Written as DNA, the CDR3 is TGTGCCAGCAGCCCCCAAGCGGGAGAGGGTGAGCAGTTCTTC.

The chain combines TRBV30 with TRBJ2-7; 10 bases are a match to TRBD2. The germline V gene encodes CDR1 GTSNPN and CDR2 SVGIG (reference sequence). The CDR3 is 18 amino acids. J gave up 5 bases and V 1 base, and 17 bases lay outside the gene matches. The CDR3 sequence is CAWSDYISASGRGHEQYF. The CDR3 DNA sequence: TGTGCCTGGAGTGACTACATCTCGGCTAGCGGGAGAGGCCACGAGCAGTACTTC. The variable domain in full, with the rest retrieved from reference TRBV30 and TRBJ2-7, is SQTIHQWPATLVQPVGSPLSLECTVEGTSNPNLYWYRQAAGRGLQLLFYSVGIGQISSEVPQNLSASRPQDRQFILSSKKLLLSDSGFYLCAWSDYISASGRGHEQYFGPGTRLTVT.

The V gene is TRBV2, the J gene TRBJ2-5; TRBD1 aligns across 7 bases. This CDR3 has 13 residues. The V segment lost 10 bases and the J segment 2 bases; nucleotides outside the gene matches: 7. Germline assignment: CDR1 SNHLY and CDR2 FYNNEI. CDR3 DNA: TGTGCCAACACCCGGGACAGACAAGAGACCCAGTACTTC. It yields the protein CANTRDRQETQYF.

Points on this clone: A much larger clonotype is one base distant, so this may be a read error. At the DNA level, this CDR3 is encoded by other sequences in the same sample as well. V gene TRBV5-6 combines with J gene TRBJ2-7; the match to TRBD2 covers 12 bases. Germline V gene sequence: CDR1 SGHDT, CDR2 YYEEEE. This CDR3 comprises 15 residues. V lost 0 bases and J lost 2; bases outside the gene matches: 0. The DNA for the CDR3 is TGTGCCAGCAGCTTGGCTAGCGGGAGGGCCTACGAGCAGTACTTC. Translating it yields CASSLASGRAYEQYF.

V and J are TRBV4-1 and TRBJ1-3; D call uncertain. Germline assignment: CDR1 MGHRA and CDR2 YSYEKL. V lost 1 base to trimming and J lost 0 bases, with 13 bases between them. The length of the CDR3 is 17 residues. The CDR3 DNA sequence: TGCGCCAGCAGCCAAGGGTTCGCGGCAGGCTCTGGAAACACCATATATTTT. Its protein is CASSQGFAAGSGNTIYF.

This chain links TRBV29-1 with TRBJ2-3; D remains ambiguous. The CDR3 has 13 residues. With 7 bases removed from V and 8 bases from J, the gap between germline ends came to 19 bases. From germline, CDR1 is SQVTM and CDR2 ANQGSEA. The CDR3 loop reads CSAVPPGRGTQYF. CDR3 sequence (DNA): TGCAGCGCGGTACCCCCGGGCCGTGGTACGCAGTATTTT.

This clone was found a few times. The V and J genes are TRBV5-1 and TRBJ2-3, with 13 bases aligning to TRBD2. Germline CDR1 reads SGHRS; CDR2 reads YFSETQ. J gave up 4 bases and V 2 bases, and 4 bases lay outside the gene matches. The CDR3 runs 16 residues. The CDR3 sequence: CASSLLAGGGADTQYF. As DNA, the CDR3 is TGCGCCAGCAGCTTACTAGCGGGAGGGGGTGCAGATACGCAGTATTTT.

Only a few counts were recorded for this clone. The chain has TRBV27 and TRBJ2-1; D not resolved. Germline values: CDR1 MNHEY, CDR2 SMNVEV (reference sequence). This CDR3 has 12 amino acids. Trimming shortened V by 2 bases and J by 5 bases, and 4 bases separated the two germline ends. The CDR3 reads CASSLHNNEQFF. The CDR3 nucleotides are TGTGCCAGCAGTTTACATAACAATGAGCAGTTCTTC.

The chain employs TRBV6-6 and TRBJ2-7; 8 bases line up with TRBD1. Germline CDR1 reads MNHNY; CDR2 reads SVGAGI (reference sequence). The CDR3 covers 16 residues. Losses at the gene ends were 5 bases for V and 2 bases for J; bases not matched to a gene: 11. CDR3 region: CASSPQYGTGAYEQYF. CDR3 bases: TGTGCCAGCAGTCCCCAGTACGGGACAGGAGCCTACGAGCAGTACTTC.

The chain uses TRBV11-2 and TRBJ2-7; 14 nucleotides line up with TRBD2. The CDR3 runs 19 residues. With V trimmed by 4 bases and J by 5 bases, 16 bases remained unmatched. Germline lookup yields CDR1 SGHAT and CDR2 FQNNGV. The CDR3 DNA sequence: TGTGCCAGCAGCTCCTTCTTCCTCTCCGGGACTAGCGGGAGTAACGAGCAGTACTTC. Translation: CASSSFFLSGTSGSNEQYF.